This TCR beta chain is drawn from a study of OX40 agonist ivuxolimab in advanced cancers. General study points: What antigens the expanded peripheral T cells recognized was never established.

Assay used: immunoSEQ multiplex PCR; TCRdb lists only in-frame clones, some missing. The table has approximately 50,000 clones, 60% to 80% seen once. V lost 5 bases and J lost 0; bases outside the gene matches: 5. From germline, CDR1 is SGHTA and CDR2 FQGNSA. This CDR3 is built from 15 residues. Comment on this clone: Antigen: not known.

The chain is built from TRBV7-2 and TRBJ2-7, with 9 bases that match TRBD1. This receptor was obtained from an adult with an advanced solid tumor such as melanoma, head and neck, liver or kidney cancer. The material was CD4+ or CD8+ T cells sorted from blood, obtained in a trial of the OX40 agonist ivuxolimab. The CDR3: CASSPYRGPSYEQYF. CDR3 bases: TGTGCCAGCAGCCCCTACAGGGGGCCCTCCTACGAGCAGTACTTC.